This T cell receptor (beta chain) was sequenced in a study of blood T cell repertoires in COVID-19. Study-level information: The analysed material was cDNA or gDNA that came from T cells, B-cell-depleted T cells, or PBMCs.

This CDR3 is built from 13 residues. Germline CDR1 SNHLY, CDR2 FYNNEI. The J segment lost 2 bases and the V segment lost 5 bases, leaving 3 bases of the junction unmatched. In the original analysis: Reference gene primer amplification gave estimated nucleated cell counts. The protocol was immunoSEQ multiplex PCR, while the TCRdb copy is restricted to in-frame clones and leaves out a portion. The V and J calls and clone size were taken over from that table, and D and trimming were inferred from the DNA. The sample contains around 120,000 clones, less than 85% of which appear only once. The TCR sequence derives from a human donor with acute or convalescent COVID-19. The donor label of this sample is uncertain. Sequencing input: peripheral blood. This chain links TRBV2 with TRBJ2-7, with 7 bases matching TRBD2. The CDR3: CASSKGLAYEQYF. CDR3 nucleotides: TGTGCCAGCAGTAAAGGACTAGCCTACGAGCAGTACTTC.